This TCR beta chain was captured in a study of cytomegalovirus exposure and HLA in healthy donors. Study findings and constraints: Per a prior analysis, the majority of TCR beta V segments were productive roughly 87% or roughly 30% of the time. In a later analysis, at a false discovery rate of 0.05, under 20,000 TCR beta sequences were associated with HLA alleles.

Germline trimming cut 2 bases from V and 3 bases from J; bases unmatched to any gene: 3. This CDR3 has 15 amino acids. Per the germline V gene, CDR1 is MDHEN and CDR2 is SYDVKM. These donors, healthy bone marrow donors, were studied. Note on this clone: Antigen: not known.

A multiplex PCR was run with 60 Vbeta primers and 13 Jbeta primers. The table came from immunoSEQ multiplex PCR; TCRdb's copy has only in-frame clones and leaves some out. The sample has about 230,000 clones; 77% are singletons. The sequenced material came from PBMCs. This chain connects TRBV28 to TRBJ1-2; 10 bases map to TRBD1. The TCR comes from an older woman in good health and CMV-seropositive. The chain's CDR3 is CASSLGTGVYYGYTF. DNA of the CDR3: TGTGCCAGCAGTTTAGGGACAGGGGTATACTATGGCTACACCTTC.